These 9 T cell receptor beta chains were all obtained from the same sample, sequenced in a study of T-cell reconstitution after alpha-beta-depleted transplantation in children. A TCRbeta library incorporating unique molecular identifiers was prepared. TCRdb itself ran the PCR reads through MiXCR, one entry per CDR3 protein. The repertoire has 450,000 to 600,000 distinct CDR3 sequences, about 10% of them found once; the top ten carry 2% to 2.5%. Sequencing used PBMCs, obtained before TCRalphabeta/CD19-depleted stem cell transplant. The origin of the receptors is a child younger than 10 with inherited bone marrow failure, due to receive a stem cell transplant.

This clonotype was found many times. The chain couples TRBV12-3 or TRBV12-4 to TRBJ2-1; a weak D match, TRBD2 (5 bases). The V gene lost 7 bases and the J gene lost 7 bases, with 17 bases spanning the gap. This CDR3 spans 14 amino acids. The CDR3 reads CASKASRDLNEQFF. CDR3 sequence (DNA): TGTGCCAGCAAGGCTAGTCGGGATTTGAATGAGCAGTTCTTC.

This clonotype was counted many times. J is TRBJ2-3 and V is TRBV6-6; possible D gene TRBD1, 5 bases. This CDR3 is 15 amino acids long. Germline CDR1 MNHNY, CDR2 SVGAGI (reference sequence). V lost 4 bases, J lost 2 bases, and 13 bases lay in between. CDR3 residues: CASSSEYRFTDTQYF. CDR3 in DNA: TGTGCCAGCAGTTCCGAATACAGGTTCACAGATACGCAGTATTTT.

Ten or more counts support this clonotype. This chain links TRBV4-2 with TRBJ1-2, with TRBD1 matching 8 bases. The V and J ends lost 5 bases and 7 bases, in that order; junction bases with no gene match: 9. The CDR3 spans 14 residues. Germline CDR1 reads LGHNA; CDR2 reads YNFKEQ. The CDR3 sequence is CASSFGQGISGYTF. The CDR3 DNA reads as TGTGCCAGCAGCTTTGGACAGGGAATTTCTGGCTACACCTTC.

The table lists this clonotype with a few counts. This chain joins TRBV24-1 and TRBJ2-1, with 12 nucleotides matching TRBD2. Per germline, CDR1 KGHDR and CDR2 SFDVKD. V was pared by 3 bases and J by 5 bases, with 7 bases of the junction left unmatched. The CDR3 loop spans 17 amino acids. The CDR3 DNA follows: TGTGCCACCAGTGATATCCGGACTAGCGGGATAAACAATGAGCAGTTCTTC. Its translation: CATSDIRTSGINNEQFF.

This clonotype has at least ten counts. The chain joins TRBV7-8 to TRBJ2-1; 9 bases line up with TRBD2. There are 16 residues in the CDR3. Germline CDR1 reads SGHVS; CDR2 reads FQNEAQ. J was trimmed by 8 bases and V by 4 bases; bases with no gene match: 12. The CDR3 is CASSSMSGRKNYEQFF. DNA of the CDR3: TGTGCCAGCAGCTCTATGAGCGGGAGGAAGAACTATGAGCAGTTCTTC.

This clonotype appeared many times. This chain connects TRBV12-3 or TRBV12-4 to TRBJ1-2; tentative D call: TRBD1 (5 bases). Trimming stripped 6 bases from V and 7 bases from J, with 21 bases between. CDR3 length equals 15 residues. Here the CDR3 reads CASSLVQGYLAGYTF. CDR3 nucleotide sequence: TGTGCCAGCAGCCTGGTTCAGGGATACCTAGCTGGCTACACCTTC.

The table lists this clonotype with many counts. The chain links TRBV4-1 to TRBJ2-2; 7 nucleotides match TRBD2. Trimming at V came to 5 bases and at J to 4 bases, leaving 4 bases not matched to a gene. Germline CDR1 and CDR2: MGHRA and YSYEKL. The CDR3 sequence is 14 residues long. The CDR3 DNA is TGCGCCAGCAGCACGGGACTACTCACCGGGGAGCTGTTTTTT. This translates into CASSTGLLTGELFF.

This clonotype was counted many times. The V gene is TRBV28, the J gene TRBJ2-3, with 11 bases matching TRBD2. The CDR3 loop spans 18 amino acids. Per germline, CDR1 MDHEN and CDR2 SYDVKM. Trimming at V came to 3 bases and at J to 1 base, leaving 9 bases not matched to a gene. The CDR3 nucleotides are TGTGCCAGCAGTTTCCTGGCCACTAGCGGGAGTCGCACAGATACGCAGTATTTT. This encodes CASSFLATSGSRTDTQYF.

The V call is TRBV5-4, the J call TRBJ2-5; D gene ambiguous. CDR3 length equals 16 residues. Trimming removed 3 bases from V and 2 bases from J, with 17 bases in between. The germline CDR1 and CDR2 sequences are SGHNT and YYREEE (reference sequence). The CDR3 DNA reads TGTGCCAGCAGCTCCGTAGGCCCCGGCTCGCAAGAGACCCAGTACTTC. The encoded protein is CASSSVGPGSQETQYF.